Following are 17 T cell receptor beta chains from one sample sequenced in a study of radiotherapy plus CTLA-4 blockade in lung cancer. Clones were sequenced by immunoSEQ multiplex PCR, and TCRdb holds only the in-frame ones, with some missing. The sample shows tens of thousands of clones, 70% to 90% of them seen only once. The specimen was peripheral blood, collected from a patient treated with radiotherapy plus ipilimumab. All receptors derive from a human donor with non-small cell lung cancer whose response to radiotherapy plus ipilimumab could not be evaluated.

The chain recombines TRBV21-1 with TRBJ2-5; no DNA check was done on the table's D call, TRBD2. TRBV21-1 is flagged as a pseudogene. The CDR3 runs to 16 residues. The CDR3 region has the DNA TGTGCCAGCAGCAATTTAACTAGCGGGTTCCAAGAGACCCAGTACTTC. It specifies CASSNLTSGFQETQYF.

The rearrangement uses TRBV5-6 and TRBJ1-1; 7 bases agree with TRBD1. The CDR3 spans 16 residues. The trim removed 1 base at V and 0 bases at J, leaving 6 bases unmatched. Germline V gene lookup returns CDR1 SGHDT and CDR2 YYEEEE. The DNA of the CDR3 is TGTGCCAGCAGCTTGCGAGGGGGCGTTTTGAACACTGAAGCTTTCTTT. This codes for CASSLRGGVLNTEAFF.

V usage is TRBV10-3 and J usage is TRBJ2-3, with 9 bases identical to TRBD1. The CDR3 has 14 amino acids. Per germline, CDR1 ENHRY and CDR2 SYGVKD. The J segment lost 4 bases and the V segment lost 11 bases, leaving 10 bases of the junction unmatched. In nucleotides, the CDR3 is TGTGCCTGTCGGACAGGGGATTCCGCAGATACGCAGTATTTT. Translation: CACRTGDSADTQYF.

The V call is TRBV5-4, the J call TRBJ2-1, with D hard to call. CDR1 SGHNT and CDR2 YYREEE come from the germline V gene (reference sequence). The CDR3 is 15 amino acids. Trimming cost V 1 base and J 3 bases, with 11 bases left between them. In nucleotides, the CDR3 is TGTGCCAGCAGCTTGACGGTAGACTTCTACAATGAGCAGTTCTTC. Protein: CASSLTVDFYNEQFF.

The rearrangement links TRBV5-1 to TRBJ1-4; perhaps TRBD1 as D (6 bases). Deletions cut 2 bases from V and 4 bases from J, with 9 bases between. This CDR3 has 14 amino acids. Germline V gene sequence: CDR1 SGHRS, CDR2 YFSETQ. CDR3 residues: CASSFQGNNEKLFF. The CDR3 nucleotides read TGCGCCAGCAGCTTCCAGGGGAATAATGAAAAACTGTTTTTT.

This chain joins TRBV4-1 and TRBJ2-2, with D possibly being TRBD2 (5 bases). This CDR3 contains 14 residues. Trimming stripped 3 bases from V and 6 bases from J, with 11 bases between. Germline lookup yields CDR1 MGHRA and CDR2 YSYEKL. The CDR3: CASSQGERSGELFF. The CDR3 DNA follows: TGCGCCAGCAGCCAGGGAGAAAGGTCCGGGGAGCTGTTTTTT.

This sequence joins TRBV2 and TRBJ1-4; 7 nucleotides line up with TRBD1. CDR1 is SNHLY, CDR2 FYNNEI, per germline. This CDR3 contains 15 residues. Unmatched junction bases numbered 6, after V lost 6 bases and J lost 2 bases. In DNA, the CDR3 is TGTGCCAGCAGGACAGGGATAGGGACTAATGAAAAACTGTTTTTT. It codes for CASRTGIGTNEKLFF. Full variable domain (missing parts from reference TRBV2 and TRBJ1-4): EPEVTQTPSHQVTQMGQEVILRCVPISNHLYFYWYRQILGQKVEFLVSFYNNEISEKSEIFDDQFSVERPDGSNFTLKIRSTKLEDSAMYFCASRTGIGTNEKLFFGSGTQLSVL.

This chain joins TRBV6-6 and TRBJ1-2; 12 bases align to TRBD1. Germline lookup yields CDR1 MNHNY and CDR2 SVGAGI (reference sequence). V trimming: 2 bases; J trimming: 7 bases; junction bases outside the gene matches: 5. This CDR3 contains 15 residues. CDR3 DNA: TGTGCCAGCAGTTACGGGACAGGGGGCGACCGTGGCTACACCTTC. It codes for CASSYGTGGDRGYTF.

The chain uses TRBV9 and TRBJ2-7, with 8 bases lining up with TRBD1. This CDR3 spans 14 amino acids. Germline CDR1 SGDLS, CDR2 YYNGEE. The trim removed 3 bases at V and 5 bases at J, leaving 7 bases unmatched. CDR3 DNA sequence: TGTGCCAGCAGCGACGACAGGGGACCCCACGAGCAGTACTTC. Its translation is CASSDDRGPHEQYF.

The genes are TRBV5-1 and TRBJ1-2; D perhaps matches TRBD1 (5 bases). V lost 6 bases to trimming and J lost 5 bases, with 8 bases between them. Germline lookup yields CDR1 SGHRS and CDR2 YFSETQ. This CDR3 spans 11 amino acids. CDR3 loop: CASTDSYGYTF. In nucleotides, the CDR3 is TGCGCCAGCACAGACAGTTATGGCTACACCTTC.

In DNA, the CDR3 is TGCGCCAGCAGCTTGGAGGGCAGGGCCACAGGAAACACCATATATTTT. It specifies CASSLEGRATGNTIYF. The chain employs TRBV5-1 and TRBJ1-3, with D possibly TRBD1 on 5 matching bases. The V and J ends lost 0 bases and 4 bases respectively, with 14 bases between them. The CDR3 contains 16 residues. Germline values: CDR1 SGHRS, CDR2 YFSETQ.

This clone was counted a few times. The chain combines TRBV6-5 with TRBJ2-3, with D possibly matching TRBD2 (5 bases). CDR3 length equals 15 residues. The V end was cut by 6 bases, the J end by 4 bases, with 17 bases between. Germline V lookup: CDR1 MNHEY, CDR2 SVGAGI. The CDR3 region is CASRRGPQRADTQYF. Written as DNA, the CDR3 is TGTGCCAGCAGGCGTGGGCCCCAGAGGGCAGATACGCAGTATTTT.

This clone was seen only once. This rearrangement joins TRBV7-2 to TRBJ2-7, with 8 bases fitting TRBD2. The germline CDR1 and CDR2 sequences are SGHTA and FQGNSA. V lost 5 bases to trimming and J lost 4 bases; unmatched junction nucleotides: 13. The CDR3 runs to 16 residues. CDR3 amino acids: CASSPLARAGAYEQYF. The CDR3 DNA follows: TGTGCCAGCAGCCCGCTCGCCCGAGCGGGGGCGTACGAGCAGTACTTC. Using reference TRBV7-2 and TRBJ2-7 for the parts outside the CDR3, the full variable domain is GAGVSQSPSNKVTEKGKDVELRCDPISGHTALYWYRQSLGQGLEFLIYFQGNSAPDKSGLPSDRFSAERTGGSVSTLTIQRTQQEDSAVYLCASSPLARAGAYEQYFGPGTRLTVT.

The chain carries TRBV25-1 and TRBJ2-7; 11 nucleotides line up with TRBD2. V was pared by 5 bases and J by 4 bases, with 4 bases of the junction left unmatched. The CDR3 consists of 14 residues. Germline CDR1 and CDR2: MGHDK and SYGVNS. The CDR3 loop reads CASSIGTSGYEQYF. DNA for the CDR3: TGTGCCAGCAGTATCGGGACTAGCGGATACGAGCAGTACTTC.

This clone has only a few counts. The rearrangement links TRBV4-1 to TRBJ1-3, with no clear D. In germline, CDR1 is MGHRA, CDR2 YSYEKL. V was trimmed by 0 bases and J by 5 bases, leaving 17 bases between them. The CDR3 loop spans 17 amino acids. The CDR3 is CASSQDSPGRSRNTIYF. The CDR3 DNA is TGCGCCAGCAGCCAAGATAGTCCGGGTAGGTCAAGAAACACCATATATTTT.

The chain couples TRBV2 to TRBJ2-7, with D possibly matching TRBD2 (6 bases). Trimming pared 7 bases from V and 6 bases from J, leaving 22 bases between. The CDR3 consists of 15 residues. Germline CDR1 reads SNHLY; CDR2 reads FYNNEI. The CDR3 DNA sequence: TGTGCCAGCAAGAGGAGGGACGGATCTCTGGGCGAGCAGTACTTC. It is translated as CASKRRDGSLGEQYF.

The chain joins TRBV2 to TRBJ2-4; TRBD2 aligns across 8 bases. Unmatched junction bases numbered 9, after V lost 8 bases and J lost 6 bases. Germline V lookup: CDR1 SNHLY, CDR2 FYNNEI. This CDR3 region has 14 residues. DNA of the CDR3: TGTGCCAGCCGGGAGGGGCTAGCGGGAAACATTCAGTACTTC. Translating it yields CASREGLAGNIQYF.